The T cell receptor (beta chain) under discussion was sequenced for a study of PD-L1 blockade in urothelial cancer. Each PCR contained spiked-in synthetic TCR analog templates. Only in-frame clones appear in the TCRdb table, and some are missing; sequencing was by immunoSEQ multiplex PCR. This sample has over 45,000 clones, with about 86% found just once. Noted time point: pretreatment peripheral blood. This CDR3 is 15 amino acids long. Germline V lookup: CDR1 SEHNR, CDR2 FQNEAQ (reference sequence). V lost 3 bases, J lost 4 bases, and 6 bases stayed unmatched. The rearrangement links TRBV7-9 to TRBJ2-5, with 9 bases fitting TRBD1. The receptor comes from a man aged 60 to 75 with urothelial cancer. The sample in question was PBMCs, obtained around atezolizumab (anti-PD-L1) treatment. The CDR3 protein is CASSLGTGRLETQYF. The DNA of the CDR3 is TGTGCCAGCAGCTTGGGGACAGGGCGGTTAGAGACCCAGTACTTC.